Following are 14 T cell receptor beta chains from one sample sequenced in a study of cytomegalovirus exposure and HLA in healthy donors. Both 60 Vbeta primers and 13 Jbeta primers went into the PCR. Measured with immunoSEQ multiplex PCR; TCRdb has only the in-frame clones, and not every one. The repertoire holds roughly 150,000 clones, with around 79% as singletons. The sample consisted of PBMCs. The source is a man in his forties in good health and CMV-seropositive.

This clone was recorded a few times. The chain links TRBV10-3 to TRBJ2-6; TRBD1 aligns across 7 bases. Trimming removed 8 bases from V and 4 bases from J; junction bases left unmatched: 5. The germline V gene encodes CDR1 ENHRY and CDR2 SYGVKD. The CDR3 covers 14 residues. The CDR3, as DNA: TGTGCCATCCGACAGGGTACAGGGGCCAACGTCCTGACTTTC. Its translation is CAIRQGTGANVLTF.

The J gene is TRBJ1-1, the V gene TRBV27; D perhaps matches TRBD1 (6 bases). The CDR3 runs 14 residues. V was pared by 6 bases and J by 5 bases, with 16 bases between. Per the germline V gene, CDR1 is MNHEY and CDR2 is SMNVEV (reference sequence). CDR3 DNA: TGTGCCAGCAGAAGACCAGGGGAGAATACTGAAGCTTTCTTT. Encoded protein: CASRRPGENTEAFF.

The CDR3 DNA reads as TGTGCCATTACGGGACAGATTGACACTGAAGCTTTCTTT. This encodes CAITGQIDTEAFF. This chain uses TRBV19 with TRBJ1-1; 7 nucleotides match TRBD1. Looked up from germline, CDR1 is LNHDA and CDR2 is SQIVND (reference sequence). The CDR3 is made up of 13 amino acids. Trimming at V came to 10 bases and at J to 3 bases, leaving 8 bases not matched to a gene.

The chain has TRBV27 and TRBJ1-1; 7 bases fit TRBD1. CDR1 is MNHEY, CDR2 SMNVEV, per germline (reference sequence). J lost 5 bases, V lost 6 bases, and 9 bases had no gene match. The CDR3 runs to 14 residues. The CDR3 sequence is CASRMTGIWTEAFF. CDR3 nucleotides: TGTGCCAGCAGGATGACAGGGATATGGACTGAAGCTTTCTTT.

The V call is TRBV18, the J call TRBJ1-1; 8 nucleotides align to TRBD1. The CDR3 has 18 amino acids. Germline values: CDR1 KGHSH, CDR2 LQKENI. V lost 2 bases, J lost 1 base, and 12 bases stayed unmatched. CDR3 in DNA: TGTGCCAGCTCACCATTTCCCGGACAGGGACCCCAGAACACTGAAGCTTTCTTT. The encoded protein is CASSPFPGQGPQNTEAFF.

This clone was detected once. The chain employs TRBV4-1 and TRBJ2-5; 10 bases are a match to TRBD2. Matching the DNA end better, TRBJ2-7 makes the J call doubtful. This CDR3 region has 14 residues. Per germline, CDR1 MGHRA and CDR2 YSYEKL. The CDR3 loop reads CASSPRGLANEQYF. CDR3 nucleotide sequence: TGCGCCAGCAGCCCACGGGGACTAGCGAACGAGCAGTACTTC.

The chain is built from TRBV5-4 and TRBJ2-5; 7 bases align to TRBD1. The CDR3 consists of 13 residues. With 6 bases clipped from V and 3 bases from J, the junction kept 5 bases outside the gene matches. Per germline, CDR1 SGHNT and CDR2 YYREEE (reference sequence). The CDR3 bases are TGTGCCAGCAAAGGGGGCTGGGAAGAGACCCAGTACTTC. Its protein product is CASKGGWEETQYF.

This clone has a handful of counts. The chain employs TRBV4-2 and TRBJ2-3; TRBD2 aligns across 9 bases. The CDR3 is 19 residues long. The V and J ends lost 3 bases and 0 bases, in that order; junction bases with no gene match: 13. CDR1 LGHNA and CDR2 YNFKEQ come from the germline V gene. CDR3 in amino acids: CASSHGGASGVPSTDTQYF. CDR3 nucleotide sequence: TGTGCCAGCAGCCATGGGGGGGCTAGCGGGGTGCCTAGCACAGATACGCAGTATTTT.

This clone came up a few times. The V and J genes are TRBV2 and TRBJ2-7; TRBD2 is a possible D gene (7 bases). Trimming took 2 bases from V and 4 from J, leaving 18 bases between them. The CDR3 extends over 16 amino acids. Looked up from germline, CDR1 is SNHLY and CDR2 is FYNNEI. CDR3 bases: TGTGCCAGCAGTGAACCGAGGGGGGGACCCTCTTACGAGCAGTACTTC. Residues: CASSEPRGGPSYEQYF.

V usage is TRBV19 and J usage is TRBJ2-7; the match to TRBD1 covers 10 bases. This CDR3 region has 16 residues. Germline CDR1 LNHDA, CDR2 SQIVND (reference sequence). J gave up 4 bases and V 7 bases, and 13 bases lay outside the gene matches. The CDR3 is CASTTSRGTGEYEQYF. The DNA for the CDR3 is TGTGCCAGTACCACAAGTCGAGGGACAGGGGAATACGAGCAGTACTTC.

V gene TRBV4-2 combines with J gene TRBJ2-6; D remains ambiguous. The V and J ends lost 0 bases and 0 bases respectively, with 9 bases between them. The CDR3 spans 17 residues. CDR1 and CDR2 (germline): LGHNA, YNFKEQ. The CDR3 bases are TGTGCCAGCAGCCAAGATGGGCCCCACTCTGGGGCCAACGTCCTGACTTTC. It codes for CASSQDGPHSGANVLTF.

The chain has TRBV5-1 and TRBJ2-6; TRBD1 might be the D (5 bases). Germline CDR1 SGHRS, CDR2 YFSETQ. V was cut by 4 bases and J by 0 bases, with 5 bases left in between. CDR3 length: 14 amino acids. The CDR3 DNA is TGCGCCAGCAGCGACAGCTCTGGGGCCAACGTCCTGACTTTC. Translated: CASSDSSGANVLTF.

This clone was counted only a few times. The chain joins TRBV6-5 to TRBJ1-5, with a weak D call TRBD1 (5 bases). The germline V gene encodes CDR1 MNHEY and CDR2 SVGAGI. The CDR3 sequence is 14 residues long. V was pared by 6 bases and J by 6 bases, with 15 bases between. The CDR3 sequence is CASRGGFGSQPQHF. The CDR3 DNA follows: TGTGCCAGCAGGGGGGGATTTGGGAGTCAGCCCCAGCATTTT.

The V and J genes are TRBV7-2 and TRBJ2-7; 11 bases match TRBD2. The CDR3 consists of 14 residues. V shed 5 bases and J 3 bases; nucleotides not matched to a gene: 3. Germline CDR1 reads SGHTA; CDR2 reads FQGNSA. CDR3 nucleotide sequence: TGTGCCAGCAGCGGACTAGCGGGTGGCTACGAGCAGTACTTC. The encoded protein is CASSGLAGGYEQYF.